These 15 T cell receptor beta chains were all obtained from the same sample, sequenced in a study of T cells in Graves' hyperthyroidism and ophthalmopathy. RNA transcripts yielded amplified TCR beta CDR3 regions. Researchers ran a first-round RT-PCR on the TCR CDR3 using the HTBI primer set. TCRdb reprocessed the multiplex PCR reads with MiXCR, giving one entry per CDR3 protein. The sample lists 300,000 to 450,000 distinct CDR3 sequences; 20% to 30% were seen once. Sample: blood. Receptors were obtained from a man aged 45 to 65 with Graves' hyperthyroidism.

This clonotype was found many times. The V call is TRBV12-3 or TRBV12-4, the J call TRBJ2-2; D is possibly TRBD2 (5 bases). This CDR3 spans 13 amino acids. Trimming stripped 8 bases from V and 5 bases from J, with 12 bases between. The chain's CDR3 is CASSRTGTGELFF. DNA for the CDR3: TGTGCCAGCTCACGAACGGGGACCGGGGAGCTGTTTTTT.

The chain recombines TRBV12-5 with TRBJ2-7, with D tentatively TRBD1 or TRBD2 (5 bases each). This CDR3 is 16 amino acids long. Deletions cut 5 bases from V and 3 bases from J, with 20 bases between. Germline CDR1 reads LGHNT; CDR2 reads FRNRAP. CDR3 region: CASGPPPGQDHYEQYF. Written as DNA, the CDR3 is TGTGCTAGTGGTCCCCCCCCGGGGCAGGACCACTACGAGCAGTACTTC. Full variable domain (outside the CDR3, taken from reference TRBV12-5 and TRBJ2-7): DARVTQTPRHKVTEMGQEVTMRCQPILGHNTVFWYRQTMMQGLELLAYFRNRAPLDDSGMPKDRFSAEMPDATLATLKIQPSEPRDSAVYFCASGPPPGQDHYEQYFGPGTRLTVT.

This chain connects TRBV2 to TRBJ2-4; 7 positions match TRBD1. Germline values: CDR1 SNHLY, CDR2 FYNNEI. The CDR3 has 15 amino acids. The J segment lost 7 bases and the V segment lost 2 bases, leaving 8 bases of the junction unmatched. The CDR3: CASSENPGTANIQYF. The CDR3 DNA sequence: TGTGCCAGCAGTGAAAACCCCGGGACAGCGAACATTCAGTACTTC. The full variable domain, rest sourced from reference TRBV2 and TRBJ2-4, is EPEVTQTPSHQVTQMGQEVILRCVPISNHLYFYWYRQILGQKVEFLVSFYNNEISEKSEIFDDQFSVERPDGSNFTLKIRSTKLEDSAMYFCASSENPGTANIQYFGAGTRLSVL.

This clonotype was seen more than once but under ten times. The chain combines TRBV3-1 with TRBJ1-5; no clear D. The CDR3 extends over 13 amino acids. Germline CDR1 and CDR2: LGHDT and YNNKEL (reference sequence). V lost 3 bases and J lost 6, with 9 bases in between. CDR3 sequence: CASSHGGFQPQHF. CDR3 sequence (DNA): TGTGCCAGCAGCCACGGAGGGTTTCAGCCCCAGCATTTT.

This clonotype was observed at least ten times. This chain joins TRBV6-5 and TRBJ2-5; D uncertain. Trimming shortened V by 2 bases and J by 3 bases, and 10 bases separated the two germline ends. Germline V gives CDR1 MNHEY, CDR2 SVGAGI. This CDR3 has 14 amino acids. The CDR3 protein is CASSYGDGEETQYF. CDR3 DNA: TGTGCCAGCAGTTACGGAGACGGCGAAGAGACCCAGTACTTC.

Ten or more counts support this clonotype. The V call is TRBV3-1, the J call TRBJ2-1, with D tentatively TRBD1 or TRBD2 (5 bases each). Germline assignment: CDR1 LGHDT and CDR2 YNNKEL (reference sequence). V shed 1 base and J shed 6 bases, with 13 bases lying between them. The CDR3 length is 15 residues. DNA for the CDR3: TGTGCCAGCAGCCAAGGGGGGACCCTTCGCAATGAGCAGTTCTTC. It yields the protein CASSQGGTLRNEQFF.

The rearrangement links TRBV10-3 to TRBJ2-1; 11 bases fit TRBD1. Trimming at V came to 7 bases and at J to 7 bases, leaving 6 bases not matched to a gene. Per the germline V gene, CDR1 is ENHRY and CDR2 is SYGVKD. This CDR3 region has 14 residues. CDR3 region: CAITPGQGVNEQFF. The CDR3 region has the DNA TGTGCCATCACTCCGGGACAGGGGGTTAATGAGCAGTTCTTC.

This clonotype turned up a few times. The rearrangement uses TRBV7-2 and TRBJ2-7; a possible D gene is TRBD1 (6 bases). V dropped 4 bases and J dropped 5 bases, with 21 bases sitting between them. Germline-derived CDR1 and CDR2 are SGHTA and FQGNSA. This CDR3 comprises 16 residues. This CDR3 is CASSSPPGRGLNEQYF. The CDR3 region has the DNA TGTGCCAGCAGCTCACCGCCCGGCAGGGGCTTAAACGAGCAGTACTTC.

About this clonotype itself: This clone may be a read error of a much larger clone one base away. The chain is built from TRBV20-1 and TRBJ2-3; D remains unclear. The V end lost 3 bases, the J end lost 1 base, and 5 bases lay between the germline ends. CDR1 is DFQATT and CDR2 is SNEGSKA in the germline V gene (reference sequence). The CDR3 extends over 12 amino acids. The CDR3 is CSARTRTDTQYF. CDR3 in DNA: TGCAGTGCTAGGACCCGCACAGATACGCAGTATTTT.

This clonotype was recorded many times. The gene calls are TRBV7-2 and TRBJ2-5, with D possibly matching TRBD2 (5 bases). This CDR3 is built from 14 residues. Germline V gene lookup returns CDR1 SGHTA and CDR2 FQGNSA. Between the trimmed V and J ends, which lost 0 bases and 2 bases, there was a span of 7 bases. In nucleotides, the CDR3 is TGTGCCAGCAGCTTAGCAGGGAGTCAAGAGACCCAGTACTTC. It encodes CASSLAGSQETQYF.

This clonotype was counted many times. The V call is TRBV7-2, the J call TRBJ2-7, with 8 positions matching TRBD2. CDR3 size: 15 residues. V shed 4 bases, J shed 1 base, and the junction held 6 bases outside the gene matches. CDR1 is SGHTA, CDR2 FQGNSA, per germline. The CDR3 loop reads CASSWGLGRSYEQYF. CDR3 DNA: TGTGCCAGCAGCTGGGGACTAGGCCGTTCCTACGAGCAGTACTTC.

This sequence joins TRBV3-1 and TRBJ2-7; TRBD1 or TRBD2 may be the D gene (6 bases each). V lost 0 bases and J lost 3, with 18 bases in between. CDR1 LGHDT and CDR2 YNNKEL come from the germline V gene (reference sequence). The CDR3 extends over 17 amino acids. CDR3 residues: CASSQDGFRGVDYEQYF. The CDR3 nucleotides read TGTGCCAGCAGCCAAGATGGGTTTAGGGGGGTGGACTACGAGCAGTACTTC.

This clonotype was recorded many times. The chain links TRBV7-3 to TRBJ2-1; weak D call: TRBD1 (5 bases). Trimming removed 2 bases at V and 0 bases at J, with 8 bases between. From germline, CDR1 is SGHTA and CDR2 FQGTGA. The CDR3 is 15 amino acids. As DNA, the CDR3 is TGTGCCAGCAGCTTAGATCAGGGCTCCTACAATGAGCAGTTCTTC. Its translation is CASSLDQGSYNEQFF.

Ten or more counts support this clonotype. This rearrangement joins TRBV28 to TRBJ2-5; possibly TRBD1 for D (6 bases). V gave up 5 bases and J gave up 2 bases, with 15 bases separating them. The CDR3 loop spans 15 amino acids. Germline values: CDR1 MDHEN, CDR2 SYDVKM. The chain's CDR3 is CASSVQGRAQETQYF. In DNA form, the CDR3 reads TGTGCCAGCAGTGTACAGGGACGGGCACAAGAGACCCAGTACTTC.

The sample holds many counts of this clonotype. The genes are TRBV5-1 and TRBJ1-1, with D maybe TRBD1 (6 bases). The CDR3 contains 13 residues. The germline V and J ends were trimmed by 2 bases and 5 bases, with 10 bases remaining between them. In germline, CDR1 is SGHRS, CDR2 YFSETQ. In DNA form, the CDR3 reads TGCGCCAGCAGCTTTTCAGGGACAACTGAAGCTTTCTTT. Translation: CASSFSGTTEAFF.